This T cell receptor (beta chain) comes out of a study of immune characterization of retroperitoneal liposarcoma. TCRdb independently ran MiXCR on the PCR reads; one entry per CDR3 protein. This sample has approximately 7,000 distinct CDR3 sequences, with just under 30% found just once. Per germline, CDR1 MNHNY and CDR2 SVGAGI (reference sequence). The V gene end was trimmed by 0 bases and the J gene end by 5 bases; junction bases not matched to a gene: 8. The CDR3 is made up of 17 amino acids. The sequence was collected from a male donor with retroperitoneal liposarcoma. The sequenced sample was blood. The chain joins TRBV6-6 to TRBJ2-3; 10 bases line up with TRBD2. The CDR3 DNA reads TGTGCCAGCAGTTACTCGAGGAGCGGGAGGGAGGAAGATACGCAGTATTTT. Translating it yields CASSYSRSGREEDTQYF.